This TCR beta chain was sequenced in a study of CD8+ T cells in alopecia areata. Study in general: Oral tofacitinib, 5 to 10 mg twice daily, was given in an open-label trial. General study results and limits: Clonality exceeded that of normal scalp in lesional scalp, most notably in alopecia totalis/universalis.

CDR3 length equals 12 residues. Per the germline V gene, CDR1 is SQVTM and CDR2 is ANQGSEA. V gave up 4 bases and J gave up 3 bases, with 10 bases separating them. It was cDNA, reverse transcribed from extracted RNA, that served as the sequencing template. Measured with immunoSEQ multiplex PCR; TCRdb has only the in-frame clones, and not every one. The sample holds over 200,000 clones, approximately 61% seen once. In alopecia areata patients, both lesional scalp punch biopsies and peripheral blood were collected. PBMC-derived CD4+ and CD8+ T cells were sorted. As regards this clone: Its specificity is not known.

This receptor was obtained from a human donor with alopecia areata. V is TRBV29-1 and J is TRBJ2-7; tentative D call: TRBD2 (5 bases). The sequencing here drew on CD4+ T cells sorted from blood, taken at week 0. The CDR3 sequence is CSVGGAFYEQYF. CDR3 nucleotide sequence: TGCAGCGTTGGGGGAGCATTCTACGAGCAGTACTTC.